Shown below are 32 T cell receptor beta chains from a single sample sequenced in a study of shared clonotypes between healthy human individuals. Clones were read by immunoSEQ multiplex PCR, and TCRdb kept only the in-frame ones, dropping some. The table shows over a million clones, with roughly 74% occurring only once. The specimen sequenced was memory CD4+ T cells from PBMCs. The subset: CD45RA-negative fraction. Receptor source: a man aged 18 to 29 in good health. Some clones in this sample may be carry-over from other donors' samples.

The genes are TRBV15 and TRBJ2-7; D uncertain. V lost 0 bases to trimming and J lost 1 base, with 10 bases between them. Germline V gives CDR1 LNHNV, CDR2 YYDKDF (reference sequence). The CDR3 loop spans 15 amino acids. The CDR3 DNA follows: TGTGCCACCAGCAGAGATTTAAGGGAATCCTACGAGCAGTACTTC. It encodes CATSRDLRESYEQYF.

This chain uses TRBV20-1 with TRBJ1-1; a possible D gene is TRBD1 (5 bases). Deletions cut 5 bases from V and 11 bases from J, with 12 bases between. CDR1 is DFQATT and CDR2 is SNEGSKA in the germline V gene (reference sequence). The CDR3 loop spans 10 amino acids. The CDR3 protein is CSADYGGAFF. For the CDR3, the DNA is TGCAGTGCTGACTACGGGGGGGCTTTCTTT.

The V gene is TRBV28, the J gene TRBJ2-5; 7 bases fit TRBD2. The J call may be faulty, since TRBJ2-7 better matches the DNA end. CDR1 MDHEN and CDR2 SYDVKM come from the germline V gene. The CDR3 is 13 amino acids. This chain's CDR3 is CASSLLAVNEQYF. CDR3 in DNA: TGTGCCAGCAGTTTACTAGCGGTTAACGAGCAGTACTTC.

A remark on this clone: Given a much more abundant clone one base away, this may be a read error. Other DNA variants within this sample encode the same CDR3. V usage is TRBV27 and J usage is TRBJ1-2; D unclear. The length of the CDR3 is 13 residues. Deletions cut 5 bases from V and 5 bases from J, with 12 bases between. The V gene's germline CDR1 is MNHEY and CDR2 SMNVEV (reference sequence). CDR3 DNA sequence: TGTGCCAGCAGTCCCAACGGGAATTATGGCTACACCTTC. It translates to CASSPNGNYGYTF.

The CDR3 nucleotides are TGTGCCAGCAGGAGGGCCGGTAGGGAGACCCAGTACTTC. Translated, it gives CASRRAGRETQYF. The rearrangement joins TRBV28 to TRBJ2-5; D is perhaps TRBD2 (5 bases). Trimming took off 6 bases at V and 5 bases at J, with 13 bases between the two ends. Germline CDR1 MDHEN, CDR2 SYDVKM. The CDR3 spans 13 residues.

As to this clone: This may stem from a read error, because a much larger clone lies one nucleotide away. The chain links TRBV11-2 to TRBJ1-1; 7 bases are a match to TRBD1. The length of the CDR3 is 14 residues. Germline CDR1 reads SGHAT; CDR2 reads FQNNGV. CDR3 protein: CAGSQQGFRTEAFF. DNA for the CDR3: TGTGCCGGCAGCCAACAGGGGTTCCGCACTGAAGCTTTCTTT.

The table lists this clone with a few counts. The CDR3 loop reads CASSQGSSNTEAFF. The CDR3 region has the DNA TGCGCCAGCAGCCAAGGTTCCAGCAACACTGAAGCTTTCTTT. This chain uses TRBV4-1 with TRBJ1-1; unclear D gene. The CDR3 contains 14 residues. Germline-derived CDR1 and CDR2 are MGHRA and YSYEKL. Trimming stripped 1 base from V and 2 bases from J, with 8 bases between.

Worth noting for this clone: Given a far larger clone just one base away, this is likely a sequencing read error. The sample carries other DNA sequences with the same CDR3. The rearrangement uses TRBV11-2 and TRBJ1-2; TRBD1 matches 7 bases. The V and J ends lost 0 bases and 5 bases, in that order; junction bases with no gene match: 0. This CDR3 has 13 residues. The germline V gene has CDR1 SGHAT and CDR2 FQNNGV. The CDR3 DNA follows: TGTGCCAGCAGCTTAGAACAGGGGTATGGCTACACCTTC. Its protein product is CASSLEQGYGYTF.

This clone turned up a few times. The chain recombines TRBV2 with TRBJ1-2; 7 positions agree with TRBD1. The CDR3 contains 12 residues. J was trimmed by 4 bases and V by 11 bases; bases with no gene match: 7. Germline values: CDR1 SNHLY, CDR2 FYNNEI. The DNA of the CDR3 is TGTGCCGGCAACCGACAGGGCTATGGCTACACCTTC. As protein: CAGNRQGYGYTF. Using reference TRBV2 and TRBJ1-2 for the parts outside the CDR3, the full variable domain is EPEVTQTPSHQVTQMGQEVILRCVPISNHLYFYWYRQILGQKVEFLVSFYNNEISEKSEIFDDQFSVERPDGSNFTLKIRSTKLEDSAMYFCAGNRQGYGYTFGSGTRLTVV.

The chain couples TRBV28 to TRBJ2-7, with D perhaps TRBD1 or TRBD2 (5 bases each). V gave up 6 bases and J gave up 1 base, with 22 bases separating them. The germline V gene encodes CDR1 MDHEN and CDR2 SYDVKM. The CDR3 covers 17 residues. The CDR3 region is CASRSGNRFGPSYEQYF. Here the CDR3 DNA reads TGTGCCAGCAGATCGGGGAACAGGTTTGGTCCTTCCTACGAGCAGTACTTC.

The CDR3 spells CASSRDGVIGQFF. In DNA form, the CDR3 reads TGTGCCAGCAGCCGGGACGGGGTTATTGGGCAGTTCTTC. The chain carries TRBV7-2 and TRBJ2-1; tentatively, D is TRBD1 or TRBD2 (5 bases each). Trimming pared 5 bases from V and 12 bases from J, leaving 17 bases between. CDR3 length equals 13 residues. CDR1 SGHTA and CDR2 FQGNSA come from the germline V gene.

This sequence joins TRBV25-1 and TRBJ2-5, with 11 positions matching TRBD2. The CDR3 has 15 amino acids. Trimming at V came to 4 bases and at J to 4 bases, leaving 5 bases not matched to a gene. The germline gives CDR1 MGHDK, CDR2 SYGVNS. The CDR3 DNA reads as TGTGCCAGCAGTGCGGGTAGCGGGGGGGGAGAGACCCAGTACTTC. Translated: CASSAGSGGGETQYF.

On this clone itself: One end of the junction does not line up with germline, which may come from a read error. J is TRBJ2-1 and V is TRBV20-1; possibly TRBD1 for D (6 bases). CDR1 is DFQATT and CDR2 is SNEGSKA in the germline V gene (reference sequence). This CDR3 has 8 residues. As DNA, the CDR3 is TGCAGTGCGACCGCAGGGGTCTTC. Translating gives CSATAGVF.

The J gene is TRBJ2-7, the V gene TRBV10-3; D is tentatively TRBD1 or TRBD2 (5 bases each). CDR1 is ENHRY and CDR2 is SYGVKD in the germline V gene. CDR3 length: 14 residues. Trimming left V 8 bases short and J 6 bases short, with 20 bases between. CDR3 loop: CAISPGSAHREQYF. CDR3 DNA: TGTGCCATCTCCCCAGGGAGTGCGCATCGCGAGCAGTACTTC.

This clone showed up just once. The CDR3: CASRTGTGVGEQYF. The DNA of the CDR3 is TGTGCCAGCAGAACCGGGACAGGGGTAGGGGAGCAGTACTTC. This chain links TRBV2 with TRBJ2-7; 10 bases agree with TRBD1. Germline lookup yields CDR1 SNHLY and CDR2 FYNNEI. With 6 bases clipped from V and 7 bases from J, the junction kept 9 bases outside the gene matches. The CDR3 spans 14 residues.

V usage is TRBV28 and J usage is TRBJ2-3; D not resolved. Deletions cut 7 bases from V and 6 bases from J, with 11 bases between. The CDR3 extends over 12 amino acids. CDR1 MDHEN and CDR2 SYDVKM come from the germline V gene. The CDR3 DNA reads as TGTGCCAGCACCAAATTTGGGGATACGCAGTATTTT. Amino acid sequence: CASTKFGDTQYF.

This clone was detected only a few times. The chain joins TRBV4-1 to TRBJ1-3; D not resolved. The germline CDR1 and CDR2 sequences are MGHRA and YSYEKL. The germline V and J ends were trimmed by 0 bases and 2 bases, with 11 bases remaining between them. The CDR3 has 16 amino acids. CDR3 in DNA: TGCGCCAGCAGCCAAGATGGGCAGCCCCCTGGAAACACCATATATTTT. Its translation: CASSQDGQPPGNTIYF.

CDR3 protein: CASSPGTSVYEQYF. CDR3 sequence (DNA): TGTGCCAGCAGTCCCGGGACTAGCGTCTACGAGCAGTACTTC. The chain uses TRBV28 and TRBJ2-7; 10 bases line up with TRBD2. V shed 5 bases, J shed 3 bases, and the junction held 4 bases outside the gene matches. CDR3 size: 14 residues. Per the germline V gene, CDR1 is MDHEN and CDR2 is SYDVKM.

This clone was seen only a few times. The sample contains more than one DNA sequence encoding this CDR3. The chain carries TRBV7-3 and TRBJ1-1; TRBD1 might be the D (5 bases). V lost 5 bases to trimming and J lost 1 base, with 8 bases between them. The CDR3 extends over 13 amino acids. Germline V gene data show CDR1 as SGHTA and CDR2 as FQGTGA. DNA of the CDR3: TGTGCCAGCAGCCCTACAGGGAACACTGAAGCTTTCTTT. Protein: CASSPTGNTEAFF.

The V call is TRBV30, the J call TRBJ1-4; D unresolved. The germline V gene encodes CDR1 GTSNPN and CDR2 SVGIG (reference sequence). The CDR3 is 13 amino acids. With 2 bases removed from V and 4 bases from J, the gap between germline ends came to 8 bases. The CDR3 region is CAWSSIGNEKLFF. CDR3 nucleotide sequence: TGTGCCTGGAGTTCCATCGGTAATGAAAAACTGTTTTTT.

V is TRBV28 and J is TRBJ2-2; 7 bases are a match to TRBD2. Germline trimming cut 4 bases from V and 6 bases from J; bases unmatched to any gene: 14. The CDR3 totals 17 residues. CDR1 is MDHEN, CDR2 SYDVKM, per germline. For the CDR3, the DNA is TGTGCCAGCAGTTCGTCACTAGCGCGAAGGGGTCCCGGGGAGCTGTTTTTT. Encoded protein: CASSSSLARRGPGELFF.

There are many counts of this clone. The rearrangement links TRBV19 to TRBJ1-5; TRBD1 might be the D (5 bases). Deletions cut 4 bases from V and 4 bases from J, with 11 bases between. From germline, CDR1 is LNHDA and CDR2 SQIVND (reference sequence). The CDR3 spans 14 residues. In DNA form, the CDR3 reads TGTGCCAGTAGTACGTCGACAGAAAATCAGCCCCAGCATTTT. This sequence encodes CASSTSTENQPQHF.

The chain carries TRBV11-2 and TRBJ2-5; 7 bases agree with TRBD2. The V gene's germline CDR1 is SGHAT and CDR2 FQNNGV. Trimming at V came to 5 bases and at J to 4 bases, leaving 7 bases not matched to a gene. The CDR3 totals 14 residues. The CDR3 DNA sequence: TGTGCCAGCAGCCCCGCGGGGGAAGGAGAGACCCAGTACTTC. This sequence encodes CASSPAGEGETQYF.

The V call is TRBV20-1, the J call TRBJ2-1, with no clear D. The V end was cut by 5 bases, the J end by 5 bases, with 7 bases between. This CDR3 has 11 residues. Germline-derived CDR1 and CDR2 are DFQATT and SNEGSKA (reference sequence). The CDR3 DNA follows: TGCAGTGCTCCCAACCACAATGAGCAGTTCTTC. Translation gives CSAPNHNEQFF.

About this clone itself: It is likely a read error: a sequence one base away is far more abundant. As the CDR3 is not closed by the conserved phenylalanine or tryptophan, this likely results from a read error. This rearrangement joins TRBV2 to TRBJ1-5; a weak D match, TRBD1 (6 bases). Per germline, CDR1 SNHLY and CDR2 FYNNEI. Trimming removed 3 bases from V and 6 bases from J, with 12 bases in between. This CDR3 spans 14 amino acids. The CDR3, as DNA: TGTGCCAGCAGTGAGGGTCAGGGGTCTCAGCCCCAGCATCTT. Translating gives CASSEGQGSQPQHL.

Notes on this clone: A much larger clone is a single base away; this may be a read error. The V gene is TRBV6-1, the J gene TRBJ2-7; D call uncertain. Trimming removed 2 bases at V and 3 bases at J, with 2 bases between. The CDR3 contains 11 residues. Germline values: CDR1 MNHNS, CDR2 SASEGT. CDR3 coding DNA: TGTGCCAGCAGTGAAAGCTACGAGCAGTACTTC. It translates to CASSESYEQYF.

V is TRBV5-1 and J is TRBJ2-1; D is perhaps TRBD2 (6 bases). V lost 4 bases and J 9 bases, leaving 14 bases between the germline ends. Germline V gene lookup returns CDR1 SGHRS and CDR2 YFSETQ. The CDR3 sequence is 13 residues long. The CDR3: CASSHNGGGEQFF. The CDR3 region has the DNA TGCGCCAGCAGCCACAATGGGGGAGGTGAGCAGTTCTTC.

The rearrangement uses TRBV7-2 and TRBJ1-1, with D uncertain. The V gene's germline CDR1 is SGHTA and CDR2 FQGNSA. With 3 bases removed from V and 4 bases from J, the gap between germline ends came to 15 bases. This CDR3 region has 15 residues. The CDR3 DNA is TGTGCCAGCAGCTTGCTTCGGGTGTTCTCCACTGAAGCTTTCTTT. Translating it yields CASSLLRVFSTEAFF.

This clone turned up a few times. J is TRBJ2-6 and V is TRBV5-4; D is uncertain. V lost 4 bases, J lost 2 bases, and 22 bases lay in between. From germline, CDR1 is SGHNT and CDR2 YYREEE (reference sequence). The CDR3 loop spans 19 amino acids. Here the CDR3 DNA reads TGTGCCAGCAGCGCCCCCCCGACACTACCATGGCCTGGGGCCAACGTCCTGACTTTC. Its protein is CASSAPPTLPWPGANVLTF.

V gene TRBV19 combines with J gene TRBJ2-3, with TRBD2 identical over 10 bases. Germline CDR1 is LNHDA and CDR2 is SQIVND (reference sequence). CDR3 length: 15 amino acids. V shed 5 bases, J shed 2 bases, and the junction held 4 bases outside the gene matches. This chain's CDR3 is CASSWTSGFTDTQYF. CDR3 in DNA: TGTGCCAGTAGTTGGACTAGCGGATTCACAGATACGCAGTATTTT.

As DNA, the CDR3 is TGTGCCAGTACTCGACAGGGGGCCAAAAACATTCAGTACTTC. This sequence encodes CASTRQGAKNIQYF. The chain links TRBV19 to TRBJ2-4; 8 bases align to TRBD1. J lost 1 base, V lost 7 bases, and 3 bases had no gene match. Germline lookup yields CDR1 LNHDA and CDR2 SQIVND (reference sequence). CDR3 length equals 14 residues. The full variable domain, completed using reference TRBV19 and TRBJ2-4, is DGGITQSPKYLFRKEGQNVTLSCEQNLNHDAMYWYRQDPGQGLRLIYYSQIVNDFQKGDIAEGYSVSREKKESFPLTVTSAQKNPTAFYLCASTRQGAKNIQYFGAGTRLSVL.

Details on this clone: Other DNA sequences in the sample encode the same CDR3. DNA of the CDR3: TGTGCCAGCAGGAATAGCGGGAGCTACAATGAGCAGTTCTTC. It specifies CASRNSGSYNEQFF. The V call is TRBV28, the J call TRBJ2-1; 9 bases are a match to TRBD2. Germline loops: CDR1 MDHEN, CDR2 SYDVKM. This CDR3 comprises 14 residues. The trim removed 6 bases at V and 3 bases at J, leaving 3 bases unmatched.